This TCR beta chain emerged from a study of T cell responses to AZD1222 COVID-19 vaccine. The wider study: Second-dose recipients at about 4 or about 12 weeks were treated as one pooled group.

Only in-frame clones appear in the TCRdb table, and some are missing; sequencing was by immunoSEQ multiplex PCR. The sample contains about 100,000 clones, about 87% of which appear only once. The CDR3 runs to 14 residues. The germline gives CDR1 MDHEN, CDR2 SYDVKM. J gave up 4 bases and V 5 bases, and 5 bases lay outside the gene matches. Sequences were derived from peripheral blood, sampled on day 0 of AZD1222 vaccination. V usage is TRBV28 and J usage is TRBJ2-4; TRBD1 matches 7 bases. The TCR was taken from an adult in good health. The CDR3 region is CASSPQGQKNIQYF. CDR3 bases: TGTGCCAGCAGTCCCCAGGGACAGAAAAACATTCAGTACTTC.